The clone carrying this T cell receptor beta chain was observed many times. Antigen unknown. The data belong to a study of T cell repertoires in cytomegalovirus infection. Study-wide results and limits: Dominating the ex vivo response were TCR beta clonotypes that were CMV-specific and HLA-C-restricted.

CDR3 length equals 13 residues. The germline gives CDR1 SGHTA, CDR2 FQGNSA. Trimming took 5 bases from V and 1 from J, leaving 9 bases between them. TCRdb reanalysed the reads using MiXCR and keeps one entry per CDR3 protein. The repertoire has 300,000 or so distinct CDR3 sequences, around 10% of them found once; the top ten carry around 2.5%. Sequenced sample: PBMCs. The receptor's source is a human donor in good health (CMV status not recorded). Some clones in this sample may be carry-over from other donors' samples. J is TRBJ2-7 and V is TRBV7-2; TRBD2 is a possible D gene (6 bases). As DNA, the CDR3 is TGTGCCAGCAGCGCGGCGGGGTCCTACGAGCAGTACTTC. Its translation is CASSAAGSYEQYF.